This T cell receptor beta chain was observed in a study of T cells expressing NK-cell markers. Study-level findings and limits: Six or seven donors carried dominant NKG2C+ clonotypes that made up roughly 1.0-7.0% of their CD8+ T cells. The same clonotypes also predominated in the CD3+CD56-NKG2C+ fraction of a few donors.

This CDR3 comprises 16 residues. From germline, CDR1 is KGHDR and CDR2 SFDVKD. TCRdb reprocessed the 5' RACE reads, keeping one entry per CDR3 protein, no DNA. This repertoire includes 350,000 to 400,000 distinct CDR3 sequences. On this clonotype itself: Antigen unknown.

Material: blood T cells: a sorted CD56 or NKG2C T cell subset, CD4+ or CD8+ T cells, or bulk PBMC T cells (not recorded which). The V gene is TRBV24-1, the J gene TRBJ2-1; the TCRdb call, TRBD2, lacks DNA for checking. The receptor was derived from a woman aged 45-60 years in good health. The CDR3 sequence is CATSEPGLATYNEQFF.